This is a list of T cell receptor beta chains from one sample in a study of shared clonotypes between healthy human individuals. The table came from immunoSEQ multiplex PCR; TCRdb's copy has only in-frame clones and leaves some out. The table has millions of clones, approximately 95% seen once; the top ten hold 0.1% to 0.15%. The specimen sequenced was naive CD4+ T cells sorted from blood. All receptors derive from a young man in good health. Each CDR3 is given with its conserved first and last residue. The D gene is left open where the match is weak. Expanded clones get a size class; other rows say once, few or many, or leave the size out.

j_gene: TRBJ1-4
v_gene: TRBV6-5
d_gene: TRBD1
abundance: .
CDR3nt: TGTGCCAGCAGGCGGGACAGGAAGGGGAAACTGTTTTTT
CDR3aa: CASRRDRKGKLFF

j_gene: TRBJ1-1
v_gene: TRBV10-3
d_gene: .
abundance: .
CDR3nt: TGTGCCATCAGTGAGTTTTCCAGTTCCACTGAAGCTTTCTTT
CDR3aa: CAISEFSSSTEAFF

j_gene: TRBJ1-3
v_gene: TRBV7-2
d_gene: .
abundance: .
CDR3nt: TGTGCCAGCACCTCCCCGGGAGGAGGGGGCTCTGGAAACACCATATATTTT
CDR3aa: CASTSPGGGGSGNTIYF

j_gene: TRBJ1-2
v_gene: TRBV30
d_gene: .
abundance: .
CDR3nt: TGTGCCTGGAGTGTATTGGGACATCACGATGGCTACACCTTC
CDR3aa: CAWSVLGHHDGYTF

j_gene: TRBJ2-5
v_gene: TRBV6-1
d_gene: .
abundance: .
CDR3nt: TGTGCCAGCAGTGGAAGGTTGGGGGGTACTCAAGAGACCCAGTACTTC
CDR3aa: CASSGRLGGTQETQYF

j_gene: TRBJ2-5
v_gene: TRBV27
d_gene: .
abundance: .
CDR3nt: TGTGCCAGCAGTTTAAAAGACCCCCTGGGGACTCGCCAAGAGACCCAGTACTTC
CDR3aa: CASSLKDPLGTRQETQYF

j_gene: TRBJ2-5
v_gene: TRBV7-6
d_gene: .
abundance: .
CDR3nt: TGTGCCAGCAGCTCGACCGGAGAGACCCAGTACTTC
CDR3aa: CASSSTGETQYF

j_gene: TRBJ1-6
v_gene: TRBV7-9
d_gene: .
abundance: .
CDR3nt: TGTGCCAGCAGCCGAGAGACAAATTCACCCCTCCACTTT
CDR3aa: CASSRETNSPLHF

j_gene: TRBJ1-5
v_gene: TRBV7-2
d_gene: TRBD1
abundance: .
CDR3nt: TGTGCCAGCAGCTTAGCGGGGACAGGGAAGAATCAGCCCCAGCATTTT
CDR3aa: CASSLAGTGKNQPQHF

j_gene: TRBJ2-1
v_gene: TRBV25-1
d_gene: TRBD2
abundance: .
CDR3nt: TGTGCCAGCAGTGAATTAGCGGGGGGCTACAATGAGCAGTTCTTC
CDR3aa: CASSELAGGYNEQFF

j_gene: TRBJ1-5
v_gene: TRBV5-6
d_gene: .
abundance: .
CDR3nt: TGTGCCAGCAGCTCCAACTTGGGACAGCCCCAGCATTTT
CDR3aa: CASSSNLGQPQHF

j_gene: TRBJ1-1
v_gene: TRBV29-1
d_gene: .
abundance: once
CDR3nt: TGCAGCGTCCTGCACGGGAAGACTGAAGCTTTCTTT
CDR3aa: CSVLHGKTEAFF

j_gene: TRBJ2-3
v_gene: TRBV7-2
d_gene: .
abundance: .
CDR3nt: TGTGCCAGCAGCCTAAGATCTCGCGATACGCAGTATTTT
CDR3aa: CASSLRSRDTQYF

j_gene: TRBJ1-4
v_gene: TRBV7-3
d_gene: .
abundance: .
CDR3nt: TGTGCCAGCAGCTTACGAGGACAAGGAGCAACTAATGAAAAACTGTTTTTT
CDR3aa: CASSLRGQGATNEKLFF

j_gene: TRBJ2-7
v_gene: TRBV19
d_gene: TRBD2
abundance: .
CDR3nt: TGTGCCAGTAGCGCTAGCGGGAACTCCTACGAGCAGTACTTC
CDR3aa: CASSASGNSYEQYF

j_gene: TRBJ2-3
v_gene: TRBV7-8
d_gene: .
abundance: once
CDR3nt: TGTGCCAGCAGCTTACAAATAAGCGGCACAGATACGCAGTATTTT
CDR3aa: CASSLQISGTDTQYF

j_gene: TRBJ1-1
v_gene: TRBV21-1
d_gene: .
abundance: .
CDR3nt: TGTGCCAGCAGCAAAGTCCTCTGGACGAAGAACACTGAAGCTTTCTTT
CDR3aa: CASSKVLWTKNTEAFF

j_gene: TRBJ2-7
v_gene: TRBV27
d_gene: .
abundance: .
CDR3nt: TGTGCCAGCAGTCCCCAGGGGATTCAGCAGTACTTC
CDR3aa: CASSPQGIQQYF

j_gene: TRBJ1-5
v_gene: TRBV5-4
d_gene: TRBD1
abundance: .
CDR3nt: TGTGCCAGCAGCCTGGGGACAGGTAGCAATCAGCCCCAGCATTTT
CDR3aa: CASSLGTGSNQPQHF

j_gene: TRBJ1-3
v_gene: TRBV5-6
d_gene: .
abundance: .
CDR3nt: TGTGCCAGCAGCCTATCACAGGGACGCTCTGGAAACACCATATATTTT
CDR3aa: CASSLSQGRSGNTIYF

j_gene: TRBJ1-2
v_gene: TRBV18
d_gene: .
abundance: .
CDR3nt: TGTGCCAGCTCCCCCGGGACGGAGAACTATGGCTACACCTTC
CDR3aa: CASSPGTENYGYTF

j_gene: TRBJ2-3
v_gene: TRBV27
d_gene: TRBD2
abundance: once
CDR3nt: TGTGCCAGCAGTTCTGGACTAGCGAAAACAGATACGCAGTATTTT
CDR3aa: CASSSGLAKTDTQYF

j_gene: TRBJ2-1
v_gene: TRBV7-9
d_gene: .
abundance: .
CDR3nt: TGTGCCAGCAGCCTGACGTTCAAGAACTACAATGAGCAGTTCTTC
CDR3aa: CASSLTFKNYNEQFF

j_gene: TRBJ2-7
v_gene: TRBV19
d_gene: .
abundance: .
CDR3nt: TGTGCCAGTAGTTCAAGATGGGAGCAGTACTTC
CDR3aa: CASSSRWEQYF

j_gene: TRBJ2-3
v_gene: TRBV6-6
d_gene: .
abundance: .
CDR3nt: TGTGCCAGCAGTTCCTACAGGGCCGGGGATACGCAGTATTTT
CDR3aa: CASSSYRAGDTQYF

j_gene: TRBJ1-2
v_gene: TRBV18
d_gene: TRBD1
abundance: .
CDR3nt: TGTGCCAGCTCACCATCGACAGGGGCCCTTGGCTACACCTTC
CDR3aa: CASSPSTGALGYTF

j_gene: TRBJ1-5
v_gene: TRBV6-6
d_gene: .
abundance: .
CDR3nt: TGTGCCAGCAGGCCTTTCTCGGGCAATCAGCCCCAGCATTTT
CDR3aa: CASRPFSGNQPQHF